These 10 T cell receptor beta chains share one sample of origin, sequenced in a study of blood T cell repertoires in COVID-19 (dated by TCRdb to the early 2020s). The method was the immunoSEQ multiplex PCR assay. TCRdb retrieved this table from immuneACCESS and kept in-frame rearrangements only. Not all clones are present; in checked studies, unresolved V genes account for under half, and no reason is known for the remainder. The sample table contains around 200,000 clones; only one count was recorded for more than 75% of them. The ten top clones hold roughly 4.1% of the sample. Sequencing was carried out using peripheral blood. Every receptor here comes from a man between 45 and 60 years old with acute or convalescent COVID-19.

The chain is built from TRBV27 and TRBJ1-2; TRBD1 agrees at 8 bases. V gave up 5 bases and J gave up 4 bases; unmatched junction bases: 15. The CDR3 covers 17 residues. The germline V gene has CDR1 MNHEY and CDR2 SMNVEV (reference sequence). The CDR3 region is CASSGYKAGQVVYGYTF. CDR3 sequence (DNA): TGTGCCAGCAGTGGATACAAGGCGGGACAGGTGGTCTATGGCTACACCTTC.

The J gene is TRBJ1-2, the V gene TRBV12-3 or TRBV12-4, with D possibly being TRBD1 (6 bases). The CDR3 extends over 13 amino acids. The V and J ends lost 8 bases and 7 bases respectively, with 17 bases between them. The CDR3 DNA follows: TGTGCCAGCGGGGGCAGTAGTGGAGTTGGCTACACCTTC. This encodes CASGGSSGVGYTF.

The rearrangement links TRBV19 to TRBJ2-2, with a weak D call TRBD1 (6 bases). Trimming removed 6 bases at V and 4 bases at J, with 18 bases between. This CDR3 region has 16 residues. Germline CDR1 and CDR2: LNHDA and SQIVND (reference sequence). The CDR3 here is CASRPPGQLLTGELFF. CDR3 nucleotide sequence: TGTGCCAGTAGGCCCCCAGGACAGTTACTCACCGGGGAGCTGTTTTTT.

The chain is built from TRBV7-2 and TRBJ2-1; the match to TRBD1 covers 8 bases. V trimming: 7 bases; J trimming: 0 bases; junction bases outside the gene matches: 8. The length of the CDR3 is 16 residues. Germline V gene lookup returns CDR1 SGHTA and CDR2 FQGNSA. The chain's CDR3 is CASTVTGTGSYNEQFF. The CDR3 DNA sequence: TGTGCCAGCACCGTTACCGGGACAGGCTCCTACAATGAGCAGTTCTTC.

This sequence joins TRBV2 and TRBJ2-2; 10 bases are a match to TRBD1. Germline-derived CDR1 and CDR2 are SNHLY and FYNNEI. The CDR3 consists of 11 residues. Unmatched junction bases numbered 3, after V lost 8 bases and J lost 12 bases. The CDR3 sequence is CASRDRGKLFF. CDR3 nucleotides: TGTGCCAGCCGGGACAGGGGAAAGCTGTTTTTT.

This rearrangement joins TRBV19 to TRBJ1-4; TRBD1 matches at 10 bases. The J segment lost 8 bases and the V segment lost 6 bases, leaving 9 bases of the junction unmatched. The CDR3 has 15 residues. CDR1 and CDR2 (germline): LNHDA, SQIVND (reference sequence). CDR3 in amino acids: CASRLETGGGEKLFF. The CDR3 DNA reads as TGTGCCAGTAGACTCGAGACAGGGGGCGGCGAAAAACTGTTTTTT.

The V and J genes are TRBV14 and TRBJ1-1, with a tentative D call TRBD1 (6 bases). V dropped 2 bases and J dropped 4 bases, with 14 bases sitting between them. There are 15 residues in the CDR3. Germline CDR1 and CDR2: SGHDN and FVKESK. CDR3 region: CASSQNRQASTEAFF. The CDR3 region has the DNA TGTGCCAGCAGCCAAAACCGACAGGCTAGCACTGAAGCTTTCTTT.

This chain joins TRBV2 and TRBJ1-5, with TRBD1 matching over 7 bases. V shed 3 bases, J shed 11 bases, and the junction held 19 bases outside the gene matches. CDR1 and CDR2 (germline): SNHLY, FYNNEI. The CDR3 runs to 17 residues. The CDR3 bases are TGTGCCAGCAGTGAGCTTACCCCAGGGGGTAGGGCTTCAGCCCAGCATTTT. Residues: CASSELTPGGRASAQHF.

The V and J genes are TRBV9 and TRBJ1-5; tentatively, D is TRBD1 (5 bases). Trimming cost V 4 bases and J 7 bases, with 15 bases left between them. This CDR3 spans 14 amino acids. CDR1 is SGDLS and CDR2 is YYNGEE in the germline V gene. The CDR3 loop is CASSPAREGQPQHF. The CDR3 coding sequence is TGTGCCAGCAGCCCAGCCAGGGAGGGGCAGCCCCAGCATTTT.

The CDR3 here is CASSLTGGTGSRTEAFF. The CDR3 DNA reads as TGTGCCAGCAGCTTAACGGGGGGGACAGGATCAAGGACTGAAGCTTTCTTT. V and J are TRBV7-3 and TRBJ1-1; TRBD1 matches 8 bases. The CDR3 contains 17 residues. Germline CDR1 reads SGHTA; CDR2 reads FQGTGA. With V trimmed by 0 bases and J by 5 bases, 11 bases remained unmatched.